This TCR beta chain was documented in a study of T cells in Graves' hyperthyroidism and ophthalmopathy (dated 2019 in TCRdb). About the investigation overall: Peripheral blood samples were taken at the time of initial diagnosis, prior to any treatment. TCR V-J signatures able to tell the groups apart were searched for in a discovery cohort of 90 to 100 patients, of whom over 40 had Graves' ophthalmopathy and around 56 had stable Graves' hyperthyroidism. Prospective prediction of ophthalmopathy was tested in an independent validation cohort consisting of fewer than 20 hyperthyroidism patients and over 15 patients who later progressed to ophthalmopathy. For training and testing, the 100 patients in the discovery cohort were randomly divided in a 7:3 ratio. The study also compared thyroid tissue and blood T-cell repertoires from about 6 Graves' hyperthyroidism patients. After blood sampling, hyperthyroidism patients were treated with methimazole at a starting dose of 30 mg daily, and ophthalmopathy patients were treated with high-dose intravenous methylprednisolone. The paper describes TCR Vbeta CDR3 sequencing of 135 peripheral blood samples, made up of 40 to 45 ophthalmopathy patients, roughly 72 hyperthyroidism patients and 17 progressor patients. Summary of the overall study and its limitations: Ophthalmopathy was separated from stable hyperthyroidism by a 13 V-J signature model, with roughly 88% sensitivity and roughly 81% specificity obtained in cross-validation and 80%/75% obtained in testing. Sample size was not statistically predetermined, and investigators were not blinded to group allocation. In validation, the model predicted progression to ophthalmopathy a median of approximately 6.3 months before onset, with about 71% sensitivity and 72.22% specificity. Blood samples also contained most of the expanded thyroid clonotypes (frequency above 0.001), which suggests that blood repertoires may reflect thyroid immune responses.

Graves' hyperthyroidism was defined as stable when no progression to ophthalmopathy occurred over 18 months of follow-up. Hyperthyroidism patients were aged 18 to 65 years and newly diagnosed, with disease duration of less than 2 months. Patients with uncontrolled infections, other autoimmune diseases, pregnancy or lactation were excluded. Diagnoses relied on clinical symptoms, serum thyroxine and TRAb, thyroid ultrasound and orbital computed tomography. Ficoll-Paque density gradient centrifugation was used to isolate PBMCs from about 9.4 ml of fresh peripheral blood. Total RNA was extracted using Trizol reagent, and RNA quality was assessed on an Agilent 2100 Bioanalyzer. The sample holds many counts of this clonotype. Its cognate antigen has yet to be identified. Per-nucleotide qualities are absent, and no much larger clonotype sits a single base away. Amplification of TCR beta CDR3 regions was carried out from RNA transcripts. The first round of RT-PCR for the TCR CDR3 was performed with the HTBI primer set and the Qiagen OneStep RT-PCR kit. The libraries were constructed in a second round of multiplex PCR and then size-selected and purified. The libraries were sequenced on an Illumina HiSeq2000 using paired-end 100 bp reads. As for how the authors treated the data: SOAPnuke was used to process the raw data, removing reads that contained adapters or uncalled bases, had a mean Phred below 15, or lacked an exact match to the constant primer or identifier. COPE v1.2.5 was used to merge high-quality paired reads, and clonotypes were defined as unique nucleotide sequences. Clonotypes were aligned to IMGT TRBV, TRBD and TRBJ reference segments using MiTCR v1.1. The analysis included only V-J combinations with a frequency above 0.0001, which together covered approximately 99% of the repertoires. A TCS score was defined as the ratio of F50 (clonal expansion) to E x V (chaos), with BLOSUM62-based TCRdist applied between CDR3 peptides within each V-J. Welch's t-statistics and random forest reduced around 550 V-J features to 10 to 15, which were used in a naive Bayes classifier (R e1071). TCRdb reworked the public reads: Q25 trimming with fastp, MiXCR clone assembly, productive beta chains retained. Each entry is one CDR3 protein sequence, shown with its most common DNA and genes. The V and J calls were not made by the authors but by TCRdb's processing. In this sample the table shows 500,000 to 750,000 distinct CDR3 sequences, more than 15% of which occur a single time. Together, the top ten hold less than 9.5% of the sample.

According to the germline V gene (reference sequence), CDR1 reads DFQATT and CDR2 reads SNEGSKA. Measured from the cysteine to the phenylalanine, the CDR3 is 12 residues long. The retained sequence is limited to the CDR3, 36 bases, with the frame set at the first base. Here V drops 7 bases and J drops 9 bases, and the junction holds 10 bases not matched to any gene. The chain is assembled from TRBV20-1 and TRBJ1-1; TRBD1 agrees with 8 junctional bases. The sequencing input was blood. The source of this sequence is a woman aged 25 to 45 with Graves' hyperthyroidism. CDR3 reads: CSVNPQGEKAFF. The sequenced DNA is TGCAGTGTCAACCCACAGGGGGAAAAAGCTTTCTTT.